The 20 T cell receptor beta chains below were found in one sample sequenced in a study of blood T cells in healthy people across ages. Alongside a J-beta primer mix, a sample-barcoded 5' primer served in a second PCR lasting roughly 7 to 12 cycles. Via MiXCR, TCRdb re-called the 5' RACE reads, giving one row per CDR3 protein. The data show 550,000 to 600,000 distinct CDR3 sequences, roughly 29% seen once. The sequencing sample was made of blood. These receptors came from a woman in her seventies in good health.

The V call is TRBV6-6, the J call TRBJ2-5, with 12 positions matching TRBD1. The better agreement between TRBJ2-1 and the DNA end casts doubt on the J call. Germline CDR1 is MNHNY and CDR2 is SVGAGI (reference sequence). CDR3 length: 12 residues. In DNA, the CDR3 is TGTGCCGGGGACAGGGGGCAAAATGAGCAGTTCTTC. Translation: CAGDRGQNEQFF.

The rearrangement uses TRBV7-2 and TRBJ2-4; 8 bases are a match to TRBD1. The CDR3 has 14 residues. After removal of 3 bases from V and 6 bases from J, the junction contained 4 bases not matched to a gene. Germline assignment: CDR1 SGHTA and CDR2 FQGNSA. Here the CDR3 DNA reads TGTGCCAGCAGCTTGGACAGGGTCGCAAACATTCAGTACTTC. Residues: CASSLDRVANIQYF.

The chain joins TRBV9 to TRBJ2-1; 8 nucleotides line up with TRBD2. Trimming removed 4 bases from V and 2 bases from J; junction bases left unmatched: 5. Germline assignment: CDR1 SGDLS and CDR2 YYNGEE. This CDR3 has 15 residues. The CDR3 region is CASSTRGGTYNEQFF. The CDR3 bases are TGTGCCAGCAGCACACGGGGGGGCACCTACAATGAGCAGTTCTTC.

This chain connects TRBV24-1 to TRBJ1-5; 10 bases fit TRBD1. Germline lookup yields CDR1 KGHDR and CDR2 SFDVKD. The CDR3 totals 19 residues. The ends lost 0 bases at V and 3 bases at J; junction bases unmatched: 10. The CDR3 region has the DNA TGTGCCACCAGTGATTTGTTTATGGACGGGACAGGGGACAATCAGCCCCAGCATTTT. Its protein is CATSDLFMDGTGDNQPQHF.

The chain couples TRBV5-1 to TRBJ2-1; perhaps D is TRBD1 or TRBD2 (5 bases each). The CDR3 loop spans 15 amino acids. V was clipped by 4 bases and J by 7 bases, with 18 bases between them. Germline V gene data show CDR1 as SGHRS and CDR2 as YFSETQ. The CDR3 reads CASSVGAAHGNEQFF. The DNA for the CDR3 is TGCGCCAGCAGCGTCGGGGCCGCCCACGGGAATGAGCAGTTCTTC.

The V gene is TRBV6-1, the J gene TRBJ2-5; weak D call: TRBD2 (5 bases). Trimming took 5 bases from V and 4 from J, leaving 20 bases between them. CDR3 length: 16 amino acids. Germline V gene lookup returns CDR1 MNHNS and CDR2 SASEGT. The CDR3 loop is CASSRGRPRLVETQYF. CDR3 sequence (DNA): TGTGCCAGCAGTCGGGGAAGACCGCGGCTAGTAGAGACCCAGTACTTC.

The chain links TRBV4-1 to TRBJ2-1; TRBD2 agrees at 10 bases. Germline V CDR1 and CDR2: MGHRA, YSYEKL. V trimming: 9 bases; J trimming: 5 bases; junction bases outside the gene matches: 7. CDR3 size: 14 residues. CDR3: CASRIAGGDNEQFF. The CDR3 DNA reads TGCGCCAGTCGGATAGCGGGGGGTGACAATGAGCAGTTCTTC.

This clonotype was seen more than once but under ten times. DNA of the CDR3: TGCGCCAGCAGCTCTGACAGCGGCAGGGAGACCCAGTACTTC. Amino acids: CASSSDSGRETQYF. V usage is TRBV5-1 and J usage is TRBJ2-5; D tentatively reads TRBD1 or TRBD2 (5 bases each). The V gene's germline CDR1 is SGHRS and CDR2 YFSETQ. The CDR3 sequence is 14 residues long. V lost 3 bases and J 5 bases, leaving 14 bases between the germline ends.

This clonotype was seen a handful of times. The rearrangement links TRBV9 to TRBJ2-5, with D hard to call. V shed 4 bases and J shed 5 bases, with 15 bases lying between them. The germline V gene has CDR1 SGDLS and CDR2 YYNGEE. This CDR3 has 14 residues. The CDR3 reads CASSPRSSAETQYF. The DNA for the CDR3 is TGTGCCAGCAGCCCGCGGAGTTCTGCGGAGACCCAGTACTTC.

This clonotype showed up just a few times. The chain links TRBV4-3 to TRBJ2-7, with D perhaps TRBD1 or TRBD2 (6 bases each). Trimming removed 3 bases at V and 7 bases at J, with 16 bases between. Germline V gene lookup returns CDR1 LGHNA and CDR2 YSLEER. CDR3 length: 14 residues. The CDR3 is CASSHDRSRGEQYF. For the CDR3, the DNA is TGCGCCAGCAGCCATGACAGGTCCCGGGGGGAGCAGTACTTC.

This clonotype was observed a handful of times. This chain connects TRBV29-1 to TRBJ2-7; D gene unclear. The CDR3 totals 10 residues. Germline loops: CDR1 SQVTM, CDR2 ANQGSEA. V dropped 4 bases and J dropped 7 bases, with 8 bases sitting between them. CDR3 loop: CSVGLREQYF. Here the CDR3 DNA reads TGCAGCGTTGGTCTGAGGGAGCAGTACTTC.

The CDR3, as DNA: TGTGCCAGCAGCTCGCAACTAGGGGATACGCAGTATTTT. This gives the protein CASSSQLGDTQYF. This chain connects TRBV7-9 to TRBJ2-3; D might be TRBD2 (5 bases). Trimming removed 4 bases at V and 6 bases at J, with 11 bases between. Germline CDR1 and CDR2: SEHNR and FQNEAQ (reference sequence). The CDR3 is made up of 13 amino acids.

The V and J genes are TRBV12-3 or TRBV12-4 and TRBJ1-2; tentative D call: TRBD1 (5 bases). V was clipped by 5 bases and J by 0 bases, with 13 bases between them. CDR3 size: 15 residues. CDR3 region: CASSPRQTTNYGYTF. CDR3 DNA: TGTGCCAGCAGTCCTAGACAGACCACTAACTATGGCTACACCTTC.

The CDR3: CASSKTTENEQFF. Written as DNA, the CDR3 is TGTGCCAGCAGCAAAACGACGGAGAATGAGCAGTTCTTC. This chain joins TRBV7-8 and TRBJ2-1; D is uncertain. V lost 5 bases and J lost 7, with 12 bases in between. The CDR3 runs 13 residues. Looked up from germline, CDR1 is SGHVS and CDR2 is FQNEAQ. Full variable domain (outside the CDR3, taken from reference TRBV7-8 and TRBJ2-1): GAGVSQSPRYKVAKRGQDVALRCDPISGHVSLFWYQQALGQGPEFLTYFQNEAQLDKSGLPSDRFFAERPEGSVSTLKIQRTQQEDSAVYLCASSKTTENEQFFGPGTRLTVL.

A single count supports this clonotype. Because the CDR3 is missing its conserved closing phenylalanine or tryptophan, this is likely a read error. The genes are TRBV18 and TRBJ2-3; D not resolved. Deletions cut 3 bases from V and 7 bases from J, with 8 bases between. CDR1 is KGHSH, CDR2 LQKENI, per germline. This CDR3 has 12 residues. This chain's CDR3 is CASSPPAYTQYS. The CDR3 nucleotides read TGTGCCAGCTCACCCCCTGCGTATACGCAGTATTCT.

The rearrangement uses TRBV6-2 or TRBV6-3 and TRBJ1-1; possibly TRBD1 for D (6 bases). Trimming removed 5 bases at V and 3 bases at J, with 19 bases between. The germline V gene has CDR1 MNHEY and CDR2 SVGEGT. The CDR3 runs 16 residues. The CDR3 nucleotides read TGTGCCAGCAGTCCTCCTTCAGACAGGACCTACACTGAAGCTTTCTTT. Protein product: CASSPPSDRTYTEAFF.

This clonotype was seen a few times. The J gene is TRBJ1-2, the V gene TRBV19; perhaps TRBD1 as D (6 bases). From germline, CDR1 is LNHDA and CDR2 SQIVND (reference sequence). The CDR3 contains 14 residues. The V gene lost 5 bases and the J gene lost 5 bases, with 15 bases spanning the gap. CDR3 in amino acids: CASSRGALGYGYTF. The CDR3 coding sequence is TGTGCCAGTAGTCGGGGGGCCCTGGGGTATGGCTACACCTTC.

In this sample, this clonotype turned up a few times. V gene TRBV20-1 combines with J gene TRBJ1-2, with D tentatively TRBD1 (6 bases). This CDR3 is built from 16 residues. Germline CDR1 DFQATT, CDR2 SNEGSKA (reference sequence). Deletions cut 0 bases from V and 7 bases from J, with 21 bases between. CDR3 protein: CSARDSEWTDFGGYTF. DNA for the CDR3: TGCAGTGCTAGAGATTCCGAATGGACAGACTTCGGTGGCTACACCTTC.

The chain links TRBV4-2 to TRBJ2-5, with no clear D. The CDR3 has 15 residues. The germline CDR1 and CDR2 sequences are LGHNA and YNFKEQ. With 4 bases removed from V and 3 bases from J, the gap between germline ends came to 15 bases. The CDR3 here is CASSLRSGFKETQYF. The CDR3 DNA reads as TGTGCCAGCAGCCTTAGGTCCGGGTTCAAAGAGACCCAGTACTTC.

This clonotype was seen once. The CDR3 here is CASSLVVLGQGTGELFF. DNA of the CDR3: TGCGCCAGCAGCTTGGTTGTGCTGGGACAGGGAACCGGGGAGCTGTTTTTT. The rearrangement uses TRBV5-1 and TRBJ2-2; 9 bases are a match to TRBD1. V lost 0 bases, J lost 5 bases, and 8 bases stayed unmatched. Germline values: CDR1 SGHRS, CDR2 YFSETQ. CDR3 length: 17 residues.